This entry lists 4 T cell receptor beta chains sequenced from one sample in a study of blood T cell repertoires in COVID-19 (dated by TCRdb to 2018 to 2021). The library came from the immunoSEQ multiplex PCR assay. TCRdb obtained this table from immuneACCESS and retained in-frame rearrangements with V and J assigned. These tables miss some clones; where compared with another copy, unresolved V genes account for less than half of the shortfall, and the remainder is unexplained. Present in this sample are a few hundred thousand clones, 80% to 90% of which were seen just once. The leading ten clones occupy roughly 2.3% of the sample. Sequencing used PBMCs or T cells enriched from blood (not recorded which). The receptors derive from a man aged 25 to 40 who had recovered from COVID-19.

DNA for the CDR3: TGCGCCAGCAGCCAAGAACCGTCTAGCGGGGGTACAGATACGCAGTATTTT. This translates into CASSQEPSSGGTDTQYF. The chain couples TRBV4-1 to TRBJ2-3; TRBD2 aligns across 10 bases. J lost 3 bases, V lost 0 bases, and 6 bases had no gene match. This CDR3 region has 17 residues. The germline V gene encodes CDR1 MGHRA and CDR2 YSYEKL.

In DNA, the CDR3 is TGTGCCAGCATTTTTGGACAGCCAGATACGCAGTATTTT. Translation: CASIFGQPDTQYF. This rearrangement joins TRBV2 to TRBJ2-3, with a tentative D call TRBD1 (6 bases). CDR3 length equals 13 residues. CDR1 and CDR2 from the germline V gene are SNHLY and FYNNEI. Trimming took 7 bases from V and 4 from J, leaving 12 bases between them.

The gene calls are TRBV5-1 and TRBJ2-7, with 7 bases that match TRBD2. CDR3 length equals 14 residues. Germline V gives CDR1 SGHRS, CDR2 YFSETQ. Unmatched junction bases numbered 6, after V lost 4 bases and J lost 2 bases. For the CDR3, the DNA is TGCGCCAGCAGCCCGGGGACTACCCCCTACGAGCAGTACTTC. This codes for CASSPGTTPYEQYF.

V usage is TRBV5-4 and J usage is TRBJ2-2; 7 nucleotides line up with TRBD1. The germline gives CDR1 SGHNT, CDR2 YYREEE (reference sequence). This CDR3 is built from 15 residues. The trim removed 0 bases at V and 4 bases at J, leaving 3 bases unmatched. The CDR3 spells CASSLAGQPTGELFF. The CDR3 DNA sequence: TGTGCCAGCAGCTTGGCGGGACAGCCCACCGGGGAGCTGTTTTTT. Based on the CDR3 plus reference TRBV5-4 and TRBJ2-2, the full variable domain is ETGVTQSPTHLIKTRGQQVTLRCSSQSGHNTVSWYQQALGQGPQFIFQYYREEENGRGNFPPRFSGLQFPNYSSELNVNALELDDSALYLCASSLAGQPTGELFFGEGSRLTVL.